This TCR beta chain was identified in a study of cytomegalovirus exposure and HLA in healthy donors. The protocol was immunoSEQ multiplex PCR, while the TCRdb copy is restricted to in-frame clones and leaves out a portion. The profile covers 100,000 or so clones, with about 85% appearing a single time and approximately 22% taken by the ten largest. Remarks on this clone: One junction end disagrees with the germline gene, perhaps due to a read error.

The CDR3 loop spans 16 amino acids. Germline V gene sequence: CDR1 MDHEN, CDR2 SYDVKM. Sequences were obtained from PBMCs. The J gene is TRBJ2-5, the V gene TRBV28; 8 nucleotides line up with TRBD2. This receptor was identified in a man aged 18 to 29 in good health and CMV-seropositive. The CDR3 DNA reads TGTGCCAGCAGCTTATCGGCGGGGGGCGCTGGGGAGACCCAGTACTTC. Its translation is CASSLSAGGAGETQYF.